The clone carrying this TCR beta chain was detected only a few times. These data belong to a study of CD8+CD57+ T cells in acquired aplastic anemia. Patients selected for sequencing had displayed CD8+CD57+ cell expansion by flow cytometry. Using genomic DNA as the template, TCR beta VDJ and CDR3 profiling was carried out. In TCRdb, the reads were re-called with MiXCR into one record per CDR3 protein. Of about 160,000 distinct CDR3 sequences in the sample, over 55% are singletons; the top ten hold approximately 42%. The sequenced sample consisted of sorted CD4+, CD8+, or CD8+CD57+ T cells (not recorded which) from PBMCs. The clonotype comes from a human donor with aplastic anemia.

The CDR3 coding sequence is TGTGCCAGCAGCTTTAGGGACTGGGGGTCCTACGAGCAGTACTTC. This encodes CASSFRDWGSYEQYF. This chain links TRBV7-9 with TRBJ2-7; D perhaps matches TRBD2 (6 bases). V lost 3 bases and J lost 1, with 13 bases in between. This CDR3 is built from 15 residues. From germline, CDR1 is SEHNR and CDR2 FQNEAQ (reference sequence).